The 9 T cell receptor beta chains given below trace back to one sample, sequenced in a study of STAT5B mutations in CD4+ large granular lymphocyte leukemia. The table came from immunoSEQ multiplex PCR; TCRdb's copy has only in-frame clones and leaves some out. The sample includes about 45,000 clones, about 86% seen only once; the top ten take 2.5% to 3%. Specimen: CD4+ T cells from blood buffy coats. The receptor source for this set is a human donor in good health.

The rearrangement uses TRBV7-2 and TRBJ1-5, with D unclear. V was trimmed by 2 bases and J by 0 bases, leaving 8 bases between them. The CDR3 has 15 amino acids. Germline CDR1 SGHTA, CDR2 FQGNSA. CDR3 sequence: CASSLWPYSNQPQHF. CDR3 in DNA: TGTGCCAGCAGCTTATGGCCTTATAGCAATCAGCCCCAGCATTTT.

The chain links TRBV5-1 to TRBJ2-3; perhaps D is TRBD1 or TRBD2 (5 bases each). The germline V gene has CDR1 SGHRS and CDR2 YFSETQ. V was cut by 3 bases and J by 2 bases, with 10 bases left in between. The CDR3 covers 14 residues. The DNA for the CDR3 is TGCGCCAGCAGCTCAGGGACGGCCACAGATACGCAGTATTTT. Its protein is CASSSGTATDTQYF.

The chain links TRBV5-4 to TRBJ2-7, with 11 bases aligning to TRBD2. Trimming took 4 bases from V and 1 from J; bases not matched to a gene: 4. This CDR3 comprises 15 residues. In germline, CDR1 is SGHNT, CDR2 YYREEE (reference sequence). The CDR3 sequence is CASSTGLAVSYEQYF. The CDR3 DNA is TGTGCCAGCAGCACGGGACTAGCGGTGTCCTACGAGCAGTACTTC.

This rearrangement joins TRBV7-8 to TRBJ1-2; D might be TRBD1 (5 bases). Trimming removed 5 bases from V and 6 bases from J, with 19 bases in between. The CDR3 is 15 amino acids. Germline V CDR1 and CDR2: SGHVS, FQNEAQ. CDR3 in amino acids: CASSTGSLGGDGYTF. For the CDR3, the DNA is TGTGCCAGCAGCACGGGTTCGTTGGGGGGAGATGGCTACACCTTC.

This sequence joins TRBV19 and TRBJ1-5, with 10 bases fitting TRBD1. This CDR3 is 19 amino acids long. With 6 bases clipped from V and 2 bases from J, the junction kept 16 bases outside the gene matches. Per germline, CDR1 LNHDA and CDR2 SQIVND (reference sequence). DNA of the CDR3: TGTGCCAGTAGCCCGGTTGCGGGACAGGGGACGAGAGGCAATCAGCCCCAGCATTTT. It yields the protein CASSPVAGQGTRGNQPQHF.

This chain links TRBV28 with TRBJ2-7; D gene unclear. V was trimmed by 6 bases and J by 10 bases, leaving 22 bases between them. This CDR3 contains 14 residues. The germline gives CDR1 MDHEN, CDR2 SYDVKM. The CDR3 coding sequence is TGTGCCAGCAGCCCCACACCAGACTGGATTGGACAGTACTTC. Its protein product is CASSPTPDWIGQYF.

The CDR3 spells CASSLGMSNEKLFF. Written as DNA, the CDR3 is TGCGCCAGCAGCTTGGGCATGAGTAATGAAAAACTGTTTTTT. The chain has TRBV5-1 and TRBJ1-4, with D unclear. V lost 0 bases, J lost 4 bases, and 7 bases lay in between. Germline CDR1 SGHRS, CDR2 YFSETQ. The CDR3 consists of 14 residues.

The chain couples TRBV6-1 to TRBJ2-7; D is uncertain. Germline assignment: CDR1 MNHNS and CDR2 SASEGT. The V gene lost 2 bases and the J gene lost 2 bases, with 10 bases spanning the gap. This CDR3 is built from 14 residues. The CDR3 reads CASSEQAGPYEQYF. As DNA, the CDR3 is TGTGCCAGCAGTGAACAGGCAGGTCCCTACGAGCAGTACTTC.

The V call is TRBV6-5, the J call TRBJ2-7, with TRBD1 matching 7 bases. Germline V gene lookup returns CDR1 MNHEY and CDR2 SVGAGI. CDR3 size: 12 residues. After removal of 11 bases from V and 1 base from J, the junction contained 5 bases not matched to a gene. The CDR3 here is CAVRGQSYEQYF. CDR3 DNA sequence: TGTGCCGTACGGGGACAGTCCTACGAGCAGTACTTC.